These 11 T cell receptor beta chains originate from one sample sequenced in a study of human T cells and chemical hapten exposure. Documented time point: pre-sensitization, week 0. Treatment given: therapeutic diphenylcyclopropenone sensitization with weekly scalp DPC. TCRdb reanalysed the RACE reads using MiXCR and keeps one entry per CDR3 protein. The sample records more than 300,000 distinct CDR3 sequences, more than 4.5% being singletons. Sequenced here: whole blood, sampled in connection with sensitization to the hapten diphenylcyclopropenone (DPC). The receptors here all came from a woman between 45 and 60 years old with alopecia areata. Some clones in this sample may be carry-over from other donors' samples.

The chain links TRBV5-1 to TRBJ2-1, with D uncertain. V lost 2 bases and J lost 10, with 7 bases in between. Germline values: CDR1 SGHRS, CDR2 YFSETQ. This CDR3 is built from 11 residues. The CDR3, as DNA: TGCGCCAGCAGCTTTTCCGAGGAGCAGTTCTTC. Protein: CASSFSEEQFF.

This clonotype was detected ten times or more. V gene TRBV9 combines with J gene TRBJ2-3; tentative D call: TRBD1 (6 bases). There are 14 residues in the CDR3. In germline, CDR1 is SGDLS, CDR2 YYNGEE. V gave up 7 bases and J gave up 6 bases, with 18 bases separating them. The CDR3 sequence is CASAVEGQGDTQYF. CDR3 sequence (DNA): TGTGCCAGCGCGGTGGAAGGGCAGGGGGATACGCAGTATTTT.

At least ten counts were recorded for this clonotype. The chain links TRBV29-1 to TRBJ2-3, with D possibly matching TRBD2 (8 bases). The CDR3 has 13 amino acids. Deletions cut 3 bases from V and 4 bases from J, with 11 bases between. Per the germline V gene, CDR1 is SQVTM and CDR2 is ANQGSEA. CDR3 in DNA: TGCAGCGTTGATAGCGGGACAGCAGATACGCAGTATTTT. Encoded protein: CSVDSGTADTQYF.

This chain joins TRBV18 and TRBJ1-1; D uncertain. V dropped 0 bases and J dropped 11 bases, with 10 bases sitting between them. CDR1 is KGHSH, CDR2 LQKENI, per germline. This CDR3 contains 12 residues. DNA for the CDR3: TGTGCCAGCTCACCACCAAAGGGAGATGCTTTCTTT. Translation gives CASSPPKGDAFF.

At least ten counts were recorded for this clonotype. The chain has TRBV4-3 and TRBJ2-3, with 11 bases matching TRBD2. The V gene end was trimmed by 1 base and the J gene end by 4 bases; junction bases not matched to a gene: 7. In germline, CDR1 is LGHNA, CDR2 YSLEER. This CDR3 is built from 17 residues. The DNA for the CDR3 is TGCGCCAGCAGCCAAGGGCGGCTAGCGGGAGGAGCAGATACGCAGTATTTT. It codes for CASSQGRLAGGADTQYF.

This clonotype was counted a few times. This sequence joins TRBV2 and TRBJ1-4; D is possibly TRBD1 (5 bases). The CDR3 sequence is 13 residues long. The germline CDR1 and CDR2 sequences are SNHLY and FYNNEI. The V end lost 10 bases, the J end lost 5 bases, and 14 bases lay between the germline ends. In DNA form, the CDR3 reads TGTGCCAACTCTAGGGGAGTAAATGAAAAACTGTTTTTT. Protein product: CANSRGVNEKLFF.

The V and J genes are TRBV6-2 or TRBV6-3 and TRBJ2-1; 12 nucleotides line up with TRBD2. Looked up from germline, CDR1 is MNHEY and CDR2 is SVGEGT. The CDR3 runs 17 residues. V lost 5 bases, J lost 2 bases, and 7 bases stayed unmatched. The CDR3 nucleotides are TGTGCCAGCAGTAAGACTAGCGGGAGTATGGCCTACAATGAGCAGTTCTTC. Protein product: CASSKTSGSMAYNEQFF.

A few counts support this clonotype. The chain combines TRBV25-1 with TRBJ1-2, with TRBD1 matching 7 bases. Germline V lookup: CDR1 MGHDK, CDR2 SYGVNS. Germline trimming cut 5 bases from V and 8 bases from J; bases unmatched to any gene: 5. This CDR3 has 12 residues. The CDR3 is CASSLTGAGYTF. DNA of the CDR3: TGTGCCAGCAGTCTAACAGGGGCCGGCTACACCTTC.

The rearrangement joins TRBV9 to TRBJ2-7; D not resolved. This CDR3 has 15 residues. Germline V CDR1 and CDR2: SGDLS, YYNGEE. V was trimmed by 0 bases and J by 3 bases, leaving 13 bases between them. The DNA for the CDR3 is TGTGCCAGCAGCGTAGGAGGTTGGGGTGACTACGAGCAGTACTTC. Residues: CASSVGGWGDYEQYF.

V and J are TRBV5-1 and TRBJ1-3; D not certain. Germline loops: CDR1 SGHRS, CDR2 YFSETQ. CDR3 length: 13 amino acids. Trimming stripped 1 base from V and 6 bases from J, with 8 bases between. This CDR3 reads CASSLTPTNTIYF. The CDR3 DNA is TGCGCCAGCAGCTTGACCCCAACAAACACCATATATTTT.

The sample holds many counts of this clonotype. J is TRBJ1-1 and V is TRBV6-4, with 7 bases aligning to TRBD1. J lost 4 bases, V lost 6 bases, and 11 bases had no gene match. CDR1 and CDR2 (germline): MRHNA, SNTAGT. This CDR3 spans 15 amino acids. The CDR3 here is CASSEDRVGGTEAFF. In DNA, the CDR3 is TGTGCCAGCAGCGAAGACAGGGTTGGTGGCACTGAAGCTTTCTTT.